This T cell receptor beta chain was recovered during a study of blood T cells in healthy people across ages. Using a J-beta primer mix together with a sample-barcoded 5' primer, a second PCR was run for about 7 to 12 cycles. MiXCR, applied by TCRdb to the 5' RACE reads, yields one record per CDR3 protein. The sample carries 1.4 million to 1.5 million distinct CDR3 sequences, around two fifths recorded once. The sample taken for sequencing was blood. This sequence was found in a woman in her late teens or twenties in good health.

The CDR3 reads CASRGLAGGFGETQYF. The DNA for the CDR3 is TGTGCCAGCAGGGGACTAGCGGGGGGGTTCGGAGAGACCCAGTACTTC. The chain employs TRBV6-1 and TRBJ2-7; 16 nucleotides agree with TRBD2. The assigned J gene may be wrong: the sequence end matches TRBJ2-5 better. The V gene's germline CDR1 is MNHNS and CDR2 SASEGT. This CDR3 spans 16 amino acids.